The 16 T cell receptor beta chains listed next were all sequenced from one sample in a study of OX40 agonist ivuxolimab in advanced cancers. Assay: immunoSEQ multiplex PCR; the TCRdb copy retains only in-frame clones and omits some. The table includes about 24,000 clones, 65% to 90% detected once. The sample in question was CD4+ or CD8+ T cells sorted from blood, obtained in a trial of the OX40 agonist ivuxolimab. The receptors were gathered from an adult with an advanced solid tumor such as melanoma, head and neck, liver or kidney cancer.

The chain recombines TRBV27 with TRBJ2-2, with D possibly being TRBD2 (7 bases). The length of the CDR3 is 16 residues. V was trimmed by 5 bases and J by 5 bases, leaving 18 bases between them. Germline CDR1 and CDR2: MNHEY and SMNVEV (reference sequence). The CDR3 DNA reads as TGTGCCAGCAGTCCATTCTGGGAGGGGGGTACCGGGGAGCTGTTTTTT. Its translation is CASSPFWEGGTGELFF.

The chain links TRBV19 to TRBJ1-1; maybe TRBD1 (5 bases). Germline V gene lookup returns CDR1 LNHDA and CDR2 SQIVND (reference sequence). CDR3 size: 15 residues. V was shortened by 10 bases and J by 1 base, with 19 bases between the two germline ends. In nucleotides, the CDR3 is TGTGCCACCCGGGACCTCTCTGCTCGGAACACTGAAGCTTTCTTT. Its translation: CATRDLSARNTEAFF.

The chain joins TRBV6-1 to TRBJ2-3, with 7 bases matching TRBD1. V shed 8 bases, J shed 0 bases, and the junction held 8 bases outside the gene matches. CDR1 is MNHNS and CDR2 is SASEGT in the germline V gene. The CDR3 loop spans 15 amino acids. The CDR3 region is CASANGQASTDTQYF. CDR3 bases: TGTGCCAGCGCTAACGGACAGGCTAGCACAGATACGCAGTATTTT.

This clone was recorded only once. V gene TRBV5-1 combines with J gene TRBJ2-5; 7 bases are a match to TRBD2. CDR1 is SGHRS, CDR2 YFSETQ, per germline. V shed 4 bases and J 2 bases; nucleotides not matched to a gene: 8. The CDR3 runs to 15 residues. The CDR3 DNA reads as TGCGCCAGCAGCGACGGGGAGGGAGGGCAAGAGACCCAGTACTTC. This gives the protein CASSDGEGGQETQYF.

The chain employs TRBV7-9 and TRBJ2-5, with unresolved D. Trimming shortened V by 5 bases and J by 6 bases, and 19 bases separated the two germline ends. Germline CDR1 and CDR2: SEHNR and FQNEAQ (reference sequence). The CDR3 runs to 15 residues. CDR3 protein: CASSPDAPSEKTQYF. CDR3 nucleotide sequence: TGTGCCAGCAGCCCGGACGCCCCCTCGGAAAAGACCCAGTACTTC.

V is TRBV6-5 and J is TRBJ1-1, with unresolved D. Germline V gene data show CDR1 as MNHEY and CDR2 as SVGAGI. The CDR3 loop spans 13 amino acids. Trimming took 6 bases from V and 1 from J, leaving 9 bases between them. The CDR3 protein is CASRRDTNTEAFF. For the CDR3, the DNA is TGTGCCAGCAGACGCGACACGAACACTGAAGCTTTCTTT.

This chain connects TRBV30 to TRBJ2-7; D is undetermined. Germline V CDR1 and CDR2: GTSNPN, SVGIG (reference sequence). V lost 3 bases and J 6 bases, leaving 12 bases between the germline ends. The CDR3 sequence is 12 residues long. CDR3 nucleotide sequence: TGTGCCTGGAGCCCTTTTTTAGGCGAGCAGTACTTC. As protein: CAWSPFLGEQYF.

In nucleotides, the CDR3 is TGTGCCAGCAGTAAACTAGCGGGGACCCCCTACGAGCAGTACTTC. It is translated as CASSKLAGTPYEQYF. The chain couples TRBV6-5 to TRBJ2-7; 10 nucleotides line up with TRBD2. The CDR3 has 15 amino acids. Trimming cost V 5 bases and J 2 bases; bases outside gene matches: 6. CDR1 and CDR2 (germline): MNHEY, SVGAGI.

The rearrangement joins TRBV15 to TRBJ2-7; D could derive from TRBD1 or TRBD2 (5 bases each). The CDR3 has 15 amino acids. Looked up from germline, CDR1 is LNHNV and CDR2 is YYDKDF (reference sequence). Trimming removed 1 base from V and 11 bases from J, with 21 bases in between. Here the CDR3 reads CATSRGDGQAAEKYF. DNA for the CDR3: TGTGCCACCAGCAGAGGGGACGGGCAGGCGGCAGAAAAGTACTTC.

This clone has only a few counts. The CDR3 here is CASSYRDGQNIQYF. In nucleotides, the CDR3 is TGTGCCAGCAGCTATAGGGACGGACAAAACATTCAGTACTTC. This sequence joins TRBV28 and TRBJ2-4; D is perhaps TRBD1 or TRBD2 (5 bases each). Trimming left V 6 bases short and J 5 bases short, with 14 bases between. The CDR3 runs to 14 residues. CDR1 and CDR2 (germline): MDHEN, SYDVKM.

The chain couples TRBV28 to TRBJ2-1; 9 bases align to TRBD1. This CDR3 spans 19 amino acids. From germline, CDR1 is MDHEN and CDR2 SYDVKM. J was trimmed by 4 bases and V by 4 bases; bases with no gene match: 17. CDR3 nucleotide sequence: TGTGCCAGCAGTTCGTGGACAGGGGACGGTCCGGTTGTATACAATGAGCAGTTCTTC. The encoded protein is CASSSWTGDGPVVYNEQFF.

This chain joins TRBV15 and TRBJ1-5; the D is unclear. The V gene's germline CDR1 is LNHNV and CDR2 YYDKDF (reference sequence). The CDR3 is 13 amino acids. V lost 1 base and J lost 3, with 4 bases in between. CDR3 DNA: TGTGCCACCAGCAGAGTCCTCAATCAGCCCCAGCATTTT. Protein sequence: CATSRVLNQPQHF. The whole variable domain, remainder taken from reference TRBV15 and TRBJ1-5, is DAMVIQNPRYQVTQFGKPVTLSCSQTLNHNVMYWYQQKSSQAPKLLFHYYDKDFNNEADTPDNFQSRRPNTSFCFLDIRSPGLGDTAMYLCATSRVLNQPQHFGDGTRLSIL.

The CDR3 loop reads CATSSRESSYEQYF. CDR3 bases: TGTGCCACCAGCAGCCGTGAATCCTCCTACGAGCAGTACTTC. The V gene is TRBV15, the J gene TRBJ2-7; D gene ambiguous. CDR3 size: 14 residues. Trimming left V 3 bases short and J 0 bases short, with 9 bases between. Germline V CDR1 and CDR2: LNHNV, YYDKDF (reference sequence).

The chain has TRBV28 and TRBJ2-7, with TRBD2 matching over 8 bases. This CDR3 spans 14 amino acids. The junction had 3 bases not matched to a gene; V was cut back by 3 bases and J by 2 bases. Germline CDR1 MDHEN, CDR2 SYDVKM. The CDR3 DNA reads as TGTGCCAGCAGTTTGAAGGGACTAGCCTACGAGCAGTACTTC. This translates into CASSLKGLAYEQYF.

The rearrangement joins TRBV11-2 to TRBJ2-7; perhaps TRBD2 as D (5 bases). CDR1 is SGHAT and CDR2 is FQNNGV in the germline V gene. V lost 1 base, J lost 6 bases, and 10 bases lay in between. CDR3 length: 13 residues. CDR3 in amino acids: CASSLVPGSEQYF. The CDR3 DNA is TGTGCCAGCAGCTTAGTTCCGGGGAGCGAGCAGTACTTC.

This clone was found once. V gene TRBV4-1 combines with J gene TRBJ1-5, with 10 bases matching TRBD1. Germline CDR1 reads MGHRA; CDR2 reads YSYEKL. The CDR3 covers 15 residues. V gave up 3 bases and J gave up 6 bases; unmatched junction bases: 5. The CDR3 reads CASSQGTGEVQPQHF. CDR3 nucleotide sequence: TGCGCCAGCAGCCAGGGGACAGGGGAGGTTCAGCCCCAGCATTTT.